Listed below are T cell receptor beta chains from one sample, sequenced in a study of blood T cell repertoires in COVID-19. TCRdb's table, derived via immunoSEQ multiplex PCR, lists solely in-frame clones and lacks some. The data show hundreds of thousands of clones, roughly 85% seen once. The sequencing input was PBMCs or T cells enriched from blood (not recorded which). These receptors originate from a man between 35 and 55 years old who had been exposed to COVID-19. Both conserved end residues are part of each CDR3. The D gene is left open where the match is weak.

v_gene	j_gene	d_gene	CDR3aa
TRBV4-1	TRBJ2-7	TRBD2	CASSQPTETSAISYEQYF
TRBV27	TRBJ1-6	.	CASSRGANSPLHF
TRBV19	TRBJ2-5	TRBD2	CASSIESASGGETQYF
TRBV7-3	TRBJ1-2	TRBD1	CASSPTGVYGYTF
TRBV19	TRBJ2-7	TRBD1	CASSGKQGSGAVYEQYF
TRBV28	TRBJ2-7	TRBD1	CASRQGPNEQYF
TRBV14	TRBJ2-1	.	CASSPELPDRYNEQFF
TRBV9	TRBJ2-7	TRBD2	CASSVQSSGGEQYF
TRBV5-6	TRBJ1-2	TRBD1	CASSWTQGVGGYTF
TRBV11-2	TRBJ2-3	TRBD2	CASSLRLAGRDTQYF
TRBV5-4	TRBJ2-5	.	CASSLQETQYF
TRBV5-4	TRBJ1-1	.	CASSWERGQEAFF
TRBV14	TRBJ2-4	.	CASSGPGVAGYGIIQYF
TRBV25-1	TRBJ2-3	.	CASSDIGRRAGSTDTQYF
TRBV19	TRBJ2-2	TRBD1	CASSTGETNTGELFF
TRBV5-1	TRBJ1-6	TRBD1	CASRPDRGSSPLHF
TRBV3-1/TRBV3-2	TRBJ2-7	TRBD2	CASSQGGGSGYEQYF
TRBV3-1/TRBV3-2	TRBJ2-5	.	CASSLRDYQETQYF
TRBV18	TRBJ2-1	.	CASSPPRLVNEQFF
TRBV11-3	TRBJ2-5	TRBD2	CASSPRGGSGETQYF
TRBV11-2	TRBJ1-1	.	CASSPRHNTEAFF
TRBV30	TRBJ1-3	TRBD1	CAWRDLRGPSGNTIYF
TRBV6-8	TRBJ2-1	TRBD2	CASSYRGLAGDMDEQFF
TRBV12-3/TRBV12-4	TRBJ1-1	TRBD1	CASSLDRGVFF
TRBV4-1	TRBJ1-6	.	CASSPQDINSPLHF
TRBV20-1	TRBJ2-1	TRBD2	CSASGGLVADEQFF
TRBV6-5	TRBJ1-2	.	CASGMGGNYGYTF
TRBV3-1/TRBV3-2	TRBJ2-1	TRBD1	CASSPDRGGNEQFF
TRBV19	TRBJ2-7	.	CAVLGGRIFPSSYEQYF
TRBV7-8	TRBJ1-2	.	CASSLELGMGEDGYTF
TRBV7-9	TRBJ2-7	.	CASSLAGATYEQYF
TRBV7-8	TRBJ2-1	.	CASSLVETGSRNEQFF
TRBV2	TRBJ2-1	.	CASSAGYNEQFF
TRBV6-5	TRBJ1-5	TRBD1	CASSSRQGAYNQPQHF
TRBV12-3/TRBV12-4	TRBJ2-5	.	CASSVLETQYF
TRBV6-4	TRBJ2-2	.	CASSDWRRGVTGELFF
TRBV5-6	TRBJ2-3	.	CASSPPESTDTQYF